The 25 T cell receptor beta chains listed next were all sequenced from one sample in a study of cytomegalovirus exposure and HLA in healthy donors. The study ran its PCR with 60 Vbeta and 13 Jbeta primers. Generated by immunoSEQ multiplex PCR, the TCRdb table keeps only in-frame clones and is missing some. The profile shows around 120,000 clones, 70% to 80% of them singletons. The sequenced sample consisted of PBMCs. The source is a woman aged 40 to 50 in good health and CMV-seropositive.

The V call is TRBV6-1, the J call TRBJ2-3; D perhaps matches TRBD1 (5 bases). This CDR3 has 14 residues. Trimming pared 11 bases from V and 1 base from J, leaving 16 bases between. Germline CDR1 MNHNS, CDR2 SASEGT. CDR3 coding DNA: TGTGCCCACACCCAGGGAAGGGGCACAGATACGCAGTATTTT. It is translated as CAHTQGRGTDTQYF.

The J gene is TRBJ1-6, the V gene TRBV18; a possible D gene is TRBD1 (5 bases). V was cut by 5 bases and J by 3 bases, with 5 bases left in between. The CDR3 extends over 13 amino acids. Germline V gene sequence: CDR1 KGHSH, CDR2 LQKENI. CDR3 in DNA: TGTGCCAGCTCAGACAGCTATAATTCACCCCTCCACTTT. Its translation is CASSDSYNSPLHF.

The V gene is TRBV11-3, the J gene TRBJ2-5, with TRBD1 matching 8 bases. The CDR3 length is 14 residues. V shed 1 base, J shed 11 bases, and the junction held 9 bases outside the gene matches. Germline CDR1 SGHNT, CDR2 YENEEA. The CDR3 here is CASSLGGQAGEQYF. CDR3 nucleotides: TGTGCCAGCAGCTTAGGGGGACAGGCTGGAGAGCAGTACTTC.

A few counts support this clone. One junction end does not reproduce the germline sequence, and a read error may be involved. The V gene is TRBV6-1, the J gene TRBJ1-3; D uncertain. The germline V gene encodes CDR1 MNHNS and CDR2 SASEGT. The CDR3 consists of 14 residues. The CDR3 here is CASSVATVGDTIYF. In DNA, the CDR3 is TGTGCCAGCAGTGTAGCGACCGTTGGAGACACCATATATTTT.

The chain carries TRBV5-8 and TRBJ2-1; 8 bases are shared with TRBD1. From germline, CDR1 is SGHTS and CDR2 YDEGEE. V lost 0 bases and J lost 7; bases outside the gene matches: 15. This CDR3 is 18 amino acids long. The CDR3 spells CASSLARGRGSLRNEQFF. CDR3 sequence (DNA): TGTGCCAGCAGCTTGGCCAGGGGGCGGGGTTCTTTAAGGAATGAGCAGTTCTTC. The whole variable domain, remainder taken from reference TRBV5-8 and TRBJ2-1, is EAGVTQSPTHLIKTRGQQATLRCSPISGHTSVYWYQQALGLGLQFLLWYDEGEERNRGNFPPRFSGRQFPNYSSELNVNALELEDSALYLCASSLARGRGSLRNEQFFGPGTRLTVL.

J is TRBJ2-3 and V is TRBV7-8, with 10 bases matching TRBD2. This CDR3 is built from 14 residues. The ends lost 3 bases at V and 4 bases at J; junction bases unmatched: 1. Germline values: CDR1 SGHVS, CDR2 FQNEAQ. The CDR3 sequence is CASSLGTSADTQYF. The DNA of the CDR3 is TGTGCCAGCAGCTTGGGGACTAGCGCAGATACGCAGTATTTT. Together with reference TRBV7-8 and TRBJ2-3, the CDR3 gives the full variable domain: GAGVSQSPRYKVAKRGQDVALRCDPISGHVSLFWYQQALGQGPEFLTYFQNEAQLDKSGLPSDRFFAERPEGSVSTLKIQRTQQEDSAVYLCASSLGTSADTQYFGPGTRLTVL.

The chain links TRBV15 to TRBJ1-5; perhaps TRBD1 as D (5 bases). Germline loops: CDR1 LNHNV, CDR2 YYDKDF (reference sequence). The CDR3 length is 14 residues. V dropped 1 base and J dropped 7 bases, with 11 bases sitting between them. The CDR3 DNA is TGTGCCACCAGCAGAGCAGGGAATGGGCAGCCCCAGCATTTT. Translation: CATSRAGNGQPQHF.

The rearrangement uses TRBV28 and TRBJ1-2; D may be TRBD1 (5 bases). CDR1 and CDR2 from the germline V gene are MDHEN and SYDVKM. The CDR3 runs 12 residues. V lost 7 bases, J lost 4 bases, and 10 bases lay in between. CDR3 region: CASTSRVYGYTF. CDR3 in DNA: TGTGCCAGCACGAGCAGGGTCTATGGCTACACCTTC.

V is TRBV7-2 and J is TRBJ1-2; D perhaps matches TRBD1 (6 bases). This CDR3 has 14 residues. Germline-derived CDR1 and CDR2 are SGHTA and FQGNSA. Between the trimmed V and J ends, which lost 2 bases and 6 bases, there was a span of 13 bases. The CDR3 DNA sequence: TGTGCCAGCAGCTTACGGACAGATGTTGATGGCTACACCTTC. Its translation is CASSLRTDVDGYTF. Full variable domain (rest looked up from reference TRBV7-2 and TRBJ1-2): GAGVSQSPSNKVTEKGKDVELRCDPISGHTALYWYRQSLGQGLEFLIYFQGNSAPDKSGLPSDRFSAERTGGSVSTLTIQRTQQEDSAVYLCASSLRTDVDGYTFGSGTRLTVV.

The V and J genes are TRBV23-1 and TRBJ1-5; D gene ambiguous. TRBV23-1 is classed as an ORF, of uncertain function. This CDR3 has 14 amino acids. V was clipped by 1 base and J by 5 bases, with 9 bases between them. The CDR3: CASSQLREDQPQHF. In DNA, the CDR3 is TGCGCCAGCAGTCAATTGAGGGAGGATCAGCCCCAGCATTTT.

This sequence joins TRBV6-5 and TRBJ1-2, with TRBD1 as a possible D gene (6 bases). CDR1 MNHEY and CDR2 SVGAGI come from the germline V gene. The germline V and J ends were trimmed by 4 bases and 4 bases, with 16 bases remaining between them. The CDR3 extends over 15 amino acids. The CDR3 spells CASSFDRLGSYGYTF. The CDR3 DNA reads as TGTGCCAGCAGTTTCGACAGGTTGGGCTCCTATGGCTACACCTTC.

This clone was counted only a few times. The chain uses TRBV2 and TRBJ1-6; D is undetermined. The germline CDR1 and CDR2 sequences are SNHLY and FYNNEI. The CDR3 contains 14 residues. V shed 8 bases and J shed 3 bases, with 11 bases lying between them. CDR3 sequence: CASGGGNYNSPLHF. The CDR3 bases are TGTGCCAGCGGAGGCGGGAACTATAATTCACCCCTCCACTTT.

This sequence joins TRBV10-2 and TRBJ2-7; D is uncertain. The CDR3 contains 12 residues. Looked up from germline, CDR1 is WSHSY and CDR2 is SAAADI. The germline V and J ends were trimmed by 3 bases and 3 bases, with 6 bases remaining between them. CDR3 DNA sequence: TGCGCCAGCAGTGACAGAGGCTACGAGCAGTACTTC. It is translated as CASSDRGYEQYF.

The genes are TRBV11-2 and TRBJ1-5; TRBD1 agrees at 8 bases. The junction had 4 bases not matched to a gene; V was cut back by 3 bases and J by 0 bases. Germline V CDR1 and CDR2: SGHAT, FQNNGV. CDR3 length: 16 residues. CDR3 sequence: CASSFGTGYSNQPQHF. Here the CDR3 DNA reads TGTGCCAGCAGCTTTGGGACAGGCTATAGCAATCAGCCCCAGCATTTT.

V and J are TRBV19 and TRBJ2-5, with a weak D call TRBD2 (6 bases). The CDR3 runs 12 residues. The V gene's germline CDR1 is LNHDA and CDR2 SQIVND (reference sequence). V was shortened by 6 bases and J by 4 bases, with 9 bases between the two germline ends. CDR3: CASREAGETQYF. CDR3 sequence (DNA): TGTGCCAGTAGGGAAGCGGGAGAGACCCAGTACTTC. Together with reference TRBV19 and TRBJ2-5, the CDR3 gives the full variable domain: DGGITQSPKYLFRKEGQNVTLSCEQNLNHDAMYWYRQDPGQGLRLIYYSQIVNDFQKGDIAEGYSVSREKKESFPLTVTSAQKNPTAFYLCASREAGETQYFGPGTRLLVL.

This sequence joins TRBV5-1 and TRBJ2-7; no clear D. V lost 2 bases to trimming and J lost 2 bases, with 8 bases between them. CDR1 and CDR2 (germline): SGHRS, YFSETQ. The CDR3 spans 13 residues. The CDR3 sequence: CASSLSLAYEQYF. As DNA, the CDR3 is TGCGCCAGCAGCTTATCCCTAGCCTACGAGCAGTACTTC.

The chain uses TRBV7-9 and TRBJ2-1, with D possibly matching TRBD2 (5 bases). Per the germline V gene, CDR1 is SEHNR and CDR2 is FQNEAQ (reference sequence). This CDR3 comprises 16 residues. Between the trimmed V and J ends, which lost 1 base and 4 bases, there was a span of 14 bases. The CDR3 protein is CASSLVPGLIYNEQFF. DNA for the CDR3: TGTGCCAGCAGCTTAGTCCCCGGACTTATATACAATGAGCAGTTCTTC.

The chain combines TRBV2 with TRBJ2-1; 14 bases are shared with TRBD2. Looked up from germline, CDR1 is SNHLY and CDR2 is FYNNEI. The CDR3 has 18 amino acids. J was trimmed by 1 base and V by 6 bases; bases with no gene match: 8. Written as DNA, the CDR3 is TGTGCCAGCAGAGGGACTAGCGGGAGTCTAGTATCCTACAATGAGCAGTTCTTC. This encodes CASRGTSGSLVSYNEQFF.

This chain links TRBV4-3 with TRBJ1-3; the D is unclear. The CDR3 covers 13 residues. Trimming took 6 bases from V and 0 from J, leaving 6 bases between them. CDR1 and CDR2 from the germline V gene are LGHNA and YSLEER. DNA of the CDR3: TGCGCCAGCAGTCCCCGCTCTGGAAACACCATATATTTT. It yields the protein CASSPRSGNTIYF.

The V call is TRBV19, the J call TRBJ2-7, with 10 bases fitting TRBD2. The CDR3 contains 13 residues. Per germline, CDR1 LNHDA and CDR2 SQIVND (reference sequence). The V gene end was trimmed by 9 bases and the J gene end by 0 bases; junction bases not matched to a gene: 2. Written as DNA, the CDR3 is TGTGCCAGCGGGACTAGCGTCTCCTACGAGCAGTACTTC. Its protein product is CASGTSVSYEQYF. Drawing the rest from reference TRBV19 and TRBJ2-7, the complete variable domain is DGGITQSPKYLFRKEGQNVTLSCEQNLNHDAMYWYRQDPGQGLRLIYYSQIVNDFQKGDIAEGYSVSREKKESFPLTVTSAQKNPTAFYLCASGTSVSYEQYFGPGTRLTVT.

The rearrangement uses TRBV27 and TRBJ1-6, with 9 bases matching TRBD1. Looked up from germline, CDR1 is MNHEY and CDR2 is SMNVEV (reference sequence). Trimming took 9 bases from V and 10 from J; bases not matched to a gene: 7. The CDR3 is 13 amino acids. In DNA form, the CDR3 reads TGTGCCAGTGCGGACAGGGGCGGCTCACCCCTCCACTTT. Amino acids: CASADRGGSPLHF.

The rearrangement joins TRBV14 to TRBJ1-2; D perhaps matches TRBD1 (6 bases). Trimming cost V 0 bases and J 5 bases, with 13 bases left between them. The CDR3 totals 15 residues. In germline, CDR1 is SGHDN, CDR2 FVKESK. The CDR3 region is CASSQDTGTFYGYTF. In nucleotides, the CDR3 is TGTGCCAGCAGCCAAGATACCGGGACATTTTATGGCTACACCTTC.

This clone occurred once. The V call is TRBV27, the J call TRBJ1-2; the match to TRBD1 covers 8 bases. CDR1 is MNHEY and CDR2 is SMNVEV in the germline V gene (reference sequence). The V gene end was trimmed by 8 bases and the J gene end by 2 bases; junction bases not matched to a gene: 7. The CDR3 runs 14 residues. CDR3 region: CASSFRQGNYGYTF. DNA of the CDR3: TGTGCCAGCTCCTTCCGACAGGGGAACTATGGCTACACCTTC.

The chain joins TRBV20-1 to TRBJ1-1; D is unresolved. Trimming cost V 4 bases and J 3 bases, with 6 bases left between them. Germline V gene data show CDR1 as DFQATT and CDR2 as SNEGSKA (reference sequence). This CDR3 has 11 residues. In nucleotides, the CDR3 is TGCAGTGCTACCTTCCACACTGAAGCTTTCTTT. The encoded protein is CSATFHTEAFF.

CDR3: CSVGANGYTF. CDR3 in DNA: TGCAGCGTTGGGGCAAACGGCTACACCTTC. The chain has TRBV29-1 and TRBJ1-2; no clear D gene. The CDR3 spans 10 residues. The ends were cut back, 4 bases at V and 8 bases at J, with 8 bases in the middle. Germline V CDR1 and CDR2: SQVTM, ANQGSEA.